The sequence of this T cell receptor beta chain was determined in a study of shared clonotypes between healthy human individuals. The CDR3 length is 14 residues. Germline CDR1 is LNHDA and CDR2 is SQIVND (reference sequence). With 4 bases removed from V and 8 bases from J, the gap between germline ends came to 17 bases. The method was immunoSEQ multiplex PCR; TCRdb's version includes in-frame clones alone and lacks a portion of them. This table holds hundreds of thousands of clones, about three quarters found once. This clone was seen only once. Its target is unknown. The study, taken as a whole, reports: Clonotype sharing across donors was expected to vary with sequencing depth. There were few donors, and this limited the genetic and exposure-history diversity represented.

V is TRBV19 and J is TRBJ1-2; D is unclear. Sequences were obtained from memory CD4+ T cells sorted from blood. The subset is: CD45RA-negative fraction. This TCR derives from a woman in her thirties in good health. CDR3 amino acids: CASSTQPSSGGYTF. CDR3 DNA: TGTGCCAGTAGTACCCAACCATCGTCGGGAGGCTACACCTTC.